Presented here are 11 T cell receptor beta chains from one specimen sequenced in a study of T cell repertoires in cytomegalovirus infection. The antigens for these receptors are not known. Using its own MiXCR run on the reads, TCRdb lists one record per CDR3 protein. The table lists fewer than 30,000 distinct CDR3 sequences, under 20% of them singletons. The material sequenced was CD8+ T cells from cultured PBMCs, taken from culture after CMV antigen stimulation. The receptors originated from a human donor in good health (CMV status not recorded). Some clones in this sample may be carry-over from other donors' samples.

The sample holds a few counts of this clonotype. The chain combines TRBV7-9 with TRBJ2-3; 12 positions agree with TRBD2. Germline V CDR1 and CDR2: SEHNR, FQNEAQ (reference sequence). CDR3 length: 18 amino acids. The J segment lost 6 bases and the V segment lost 3 bases, leaving 13 bases of the junction unmatched. CDR3 sequence: CASSFIKPASGRADTQYF. CDR3 nucleotides: TGTGCCAGCAGCTTCATCAAACCCGCTAGCGGGAGGGCGGATACGCAGTATTTT.

V gene TRBV9 combines with J gene TRBJ1-1, with D perhaps TRBD1 (6 bases). The ends were cut back, 3 bases at V and 0 bases at J, with 21 bases in the middle. Germline CDR1 reads SGDLS; CDR2 reads YYNGEE. The CDR3 has 18 amino acids. CDR3 coding DNA: TGTGCCAGCAGCGACCCCATCGAAGGGGGGACTATGAACACTGAAGCTTTCTTT. Residues: CASSDPIEGGTMNTEAFF.

This clonotype was picked up many times. This chain joins TRBV27 and TRBJ2-7; the D call may be TRBD1 or TRBD2 (5 bases each). CDR1 MNHEY and CDR2 SMNVEV come from the germline V gene (reference sequence). V dropped 6 bases and J dropped 2 bases, with 20 bases sitting between them. The CDR3 spans 16 residues. The DNA of the CDR3 is TGTGCCAGCAGCCTTTCCCCCGGGACGACCCCCTACGAGCAGTACTTC. Its protein is CASSLSPGTTPYEQYF.

CDR3 region: CSARDPTSGATTDTQYF. CDR3 DNA: TGCAGTGCTAGAGATCCAACTAGCGGTGCCACCACAGATACGCAGTATTTT. V and J are TRBV20-1 and TRBJ2-3; 8 nucleotides line up with TRBD2. This CDR3 contains 17 residues. Looked up from germline, CDR1 is DFQATT and CDR2 is SNEGSKA (reference sequence). The V segment lost 0 bases and the J segment 2 bases; nucleotides outside the gene matches: 10.

Only a few counts were recorded for this clonotype. The chain carries TRBV12-3 or TRBV12-4 and TRBJ1-1; a possible D gene is TRBD1 (5 bases). This CDR3 has 10 amino acids. Trimming pared 8 bases from V and 8 bases from J, leaving 9 bases between. The CDR3 reads CASRGTEAFF. DNA of the CDR3: TGTGCCAGCCGGGGGACCGAAGCTTTCTTT.

A few counts support this clonotype. The chain carries TRBV2 and TRBJ1-1; D is undetermined. V lost 6 bases and J 4 bases, leaving 9 bases between the germline ends. Germline V gives CDR1 SNHLY, CDR2 FYNNEI. This CDR3 has 12 residues. CDR3 region: CASSPKRTEAFF. For the CDR3, the DNA is TGTGCCAGCAGCCCTAAGCGCACTGAAGCTTTCTTT.

This clonotype has at least ten counts. This chain joins TRBV7-8 and TRBJ2-2, with 13 bases lining up with TRBD2. The CDR3 sequence is 19 residues long. Germline V gives CDR1 SGHVS, CDR2 FQNEAQ. The J segment lost 3 bases and the V segment lost 4 bases, leaving 11 bases of the junction unmatched. The CDR3 coding sequence is TGTGCCAGCAGCTGGGCCTGGACTAGCGGGAGTCTATACACCGGGGAGCTGTTTTTT. Its protein product is CASSWAWTSGSLYTGELFF.

In its sample, this clonotype ranks as large. The chain uses TRBV28 and TRBJ1-4, with TRBD1 as a possible D gene (5 bases). Trimming pared 3 bases from V and 0 bases from J, leaving 14 bases between. Germline CDR1 and CDR2: MDHEN and SYDVKM. The CDR3 has 17 amino acids. The DNA of the CDR3 is TGTGCCAGCAGTTTGGAGGGGATCGGGGCAACTAATGAAAAACTGTTTTTT. It codes for CASSLEGIGATNEKLFF.

In its sample, this clonotype was seen a few times. Germline and junction disagree at one end, which may indicate a read error. The chain is built from TRBV7-2 and TRBJ2-5; the match to TRBD2 covers 7 bases. This CDR3 spans 17 amino acids. Germline CDR1 reads SGHTA; CDR2 reads FQGNSA. In DNA, the CDR3 is TGTGCCAACAGCTTATTAAGGTCCTCGGGGGGCCAAGAGACCCAGTACTTC. Protein product: CANSLLRSSGGQETQYF.

As concerns this clonotype: A read error may produce the germline difference seen at one junction end. This rearrangement joins TRBV7-2 to TRBJ2-1; D gene unclear. This CDR3 has 11 amino acids. The germline gives CDR1 SGHTA, CDR2 FQGNSA. The CDR3 bases are TGCGCCAGCAGCTTAAACAATGAGCAGTTCTTC. Protein sequence: CASSLNNEQFF.

The chain joins TRBV6-2 or TRBV6-3 to TRBJ2-7; 8 bases fit TRBD2. CDR3 length equals 15 residues. Germline-derived CDR1 and CDR2 are MNHEY and SVGEGT. The V gene end was trimmed by 0 bases and the J gene end by 5 bases; junction bases not matched to a gene: 6. CDR3 in DNA: TGTGCCAGCAGTTACTCGGGCGGGAGGTCAAACGAGCAGTACTTC. Its protein is CASSYSGGRSNEQYF.